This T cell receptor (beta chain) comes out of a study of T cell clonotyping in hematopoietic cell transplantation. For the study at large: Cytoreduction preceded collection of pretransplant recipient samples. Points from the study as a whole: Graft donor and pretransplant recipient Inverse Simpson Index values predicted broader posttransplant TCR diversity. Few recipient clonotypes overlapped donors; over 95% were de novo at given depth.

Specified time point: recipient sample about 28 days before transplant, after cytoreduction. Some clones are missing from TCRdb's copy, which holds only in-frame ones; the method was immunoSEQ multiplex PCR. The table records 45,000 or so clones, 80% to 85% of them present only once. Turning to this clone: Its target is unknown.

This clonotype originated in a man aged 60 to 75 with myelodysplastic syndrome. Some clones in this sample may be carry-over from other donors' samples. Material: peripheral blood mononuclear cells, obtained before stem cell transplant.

Written as DNA, the CDR3 is TGTGCCAGCAGACCCGACAGCAACTATGGCTACACCTTC. It translates to CASRPDSNYGYTF. This chain links TRBV6-1 with TRBJ1-2; TRBD1 is a possible D gene (5 bases). Germline V gene data show CDR1 as MNHNS and CDR2 as SASEGT. Trimming shortened V by 6 bases and J by 2 bases, and 10 bases separated the two germline ends. This CDR3 spans 13 amino acids.